This T cell receptor (beta chain) comes out of a study of tumor-infiltrating lymphocytes in primary liver carcinoma. Notes on the study in general: With p = 0.039, the top-250-clone fraction in tumors significantly exceeded that in blood. Relative to tumor region pairs, the tumor-adjacent and tumor-blood pairs showed overlap that was lower.

The tissue used was unsorted bulk material of about 17-33 mg. RNA and DNA were co-extracted from it with the AllPrep DNA/RNA mini kit. Per the germline V gene, CDR1 is SGHKS and CDR2 is YYEKEE (reference sequence). The CDR3 spans 15 residues. Production of TCR beta cDNA used around 500 ng total RNA together with a constant-region primer. Modified slightly, ARM-PCR produced TCR beta libraries over three nested multiplex PCR rounds. Primers for the first two PCR rounds were TRBV1-TRBV30 forward primers and a C-beta reverse primer (around 10 cycles per round). TCRdb reanalysed the multiplex PCR reads using MiXCR and keeps one entry per CDR3 protein. The sample carries more than 55,000 distinct CDR3 sequences, less than 85% recorded once. A note on this clonotype: The antigen is undetermined. One end of the junction varies from germline; a read error may be responsible.

The TCR comes from a man aged 35-49 years with primary liver carcinoma and hepatitis B virus infection. The J gene is TRBJ2-7, the V gene TRBV5-5; D remains unclear. Sequencing was done on a sample of liver tumor tissue from sampling region 2. The subset is: tumor region T2, inferior pole. This CDR3 is CASSNREVEDLEQYF. The CDR3 bases are TGTGCCAGCAGCAATCGAGAGGTAGAGGACCTTGAGCAATACTTC.